This entry lists 20 T cell receptor beta chains sequenced from one sample in a study of control samples from healthy donors and cancer patients. Using immunoSEQ multiplex PCR, the repertoire was profiled, and TCRdb retains in-frame clones only, with some absent. Here the sample spans around 250,000 clones, roughly four fifths being singletons. Source material: PBMCs. Every receptor here comes from a woman between 55 and 75 years old with lung cancer.

The gene calls are TRBV3-1 (or the pseudogene TRBV3-2) and TRBJ1-2, with a possible D match to TRBD1 (6 bases). The CDR3 runs 15 residues. Deletions cut 0 bases from V and 7 bases from J, with 15 bases between. The germline CDR1 and CDR2 sequences are LGHDT and YNNKEL (reference sequence). CDR3 amino acids: CASSQEGRGGAGYTF. CDR3 bases: TGTGCCAGCAGCCAAGAGGGTCGGGGGGGCGCTGGCTACACCTTC.

The chain links TRBV5-1 to TRBJ1-5, with D maybe TRBD1 (6 bases). V lost 7 bases and J lost 2, with 13 bases in between. Per the germline V gene, CDR1 is SGHRS and CDR2 is YFSETQ. CDR3 length equals 14 residues. The CDR3 reads CASAPGGGNQPQHF. Written as DNA, the CDR3 is TGCGCCAGCGCCCCGGGGGGCGGCAATCAGCCCCAGCATTTT.

V usage is TRBV11-3 and J usage is TRBJ2-7; 7 positions agree with TRBD1. Trimming at V came to 8 bases and at J to 4 bases, leaving 8 bases not matched to a gene. The CDR3 runs to 13 residues. CDR1 and CDR2 (germline): SGHNT, YENEEA. The CDR3 coding sequence is TGTGCCAGCTCAGAGGGACAGATATACGAGCAGTACTTC. It translates to CASSEGQIYEQYF. The full variable domain, completed using reference TRBV11-3 and TRBJ2-7, is EAGVVQSPRYKIIEKKQPVAFWCNPISGHNTLYWYLQNLGQGPELLIRYENEEAVDDSQLPKDRFSAERLKGVDSTLKIQPAELGDSAVYLCASSEGQIYEQYFGPGTRLTVT.

Turning to this clone: Different DNA sequences within this sample yield the same CDR3. This chain links TRBV11-1 with TRBJ2-2; perhaps TRBD1 as D (6 bases). V was clipped by 5 bases and J by 0 bases, with 10 bases between them. Germline loops: CDR1 SGHAT, CDR2 FQDESV (reference sequence). The CDR3 extends over 15 amino acids. The CDR3 DNA is TGTGCCAGCAGCGTCCACAGGGCGAACACCGGGGAGCTGTTTTTT. Protein: CASSVHRANTGELFF.

This clone has more than one count but fewer than ten. V and J are TRBV6-1 and TRBJ2-3, with D tentatively TRBD1 (6 bases). Trimming took off 2 bases at V and 3 bases at J, with 12 bases between the two ends. Germline assignment: CDR1 MNHNS and CDR2 SASEGT. The CDR3 has 15 residues. CDR3 in DNA: TGTGCCAGCAGTGAATACCAGGGGCAAACAGATACGCAGTATTTT. It is translated as CASSEYQGQTDTQYF.

This chain uses TRBV29-1 with TRBJ2-1; D is possibly TRBD1 (5 bases). Trimming cost V 2 bases and J 6 bases, with 11 bases left between them. The CDR3 length is 13 residues. CDR1 is SQVTM and CDR2 is ANQGSEA in the germline V gene. The chain's CDR3 is CSVELVRGNEQFF. The DNA for the CDR3 is TGCAGCGTTGAATTGGTTAGGGGCAATGAGCAGTTCTTC.

The J gene is TRBJ1-3, the V gene TRBV6-6; D is ambiguous. CDR1 and CDR2 (germline): MNHNY, SVGAGI (reference sequence). V lost 3 bases and J lost 7, with 7 bases in between. The CDR3 runs to 12 residues. CDR3 sequence: CASSYTGNTIYF. The CDR3, as DNA: TGTGCCAGCAGTTATACGGGGAACACCATATATTTT.

About this clone: Germline is not matched at one junction end, which may reflect a read error. The same CDR3 arises from other DNA sequences in this sample as well. This rearrangement joins TRBV7-2 to TRBJ1-1; no reliable D call. This CDR3 has 14 amino acids. CDR1 and CDR2 (germline): SGHTA, FQGNSA. Here the CDR3 DNA reads TGCGCCAGCAGCTTATGGGCCGCGAACACTGAAGCTTTCTTT. This gives the protein CASSLWAANTEAFF.

This chain joins TRBV5-1 and TRBJ2-7, with TRBD1 matching 7 bases. The CDR3 runs 13 residues. Germline CDR1 reads SGHRS; CDR2 reads YFSETQ. V shed 4 bases, J shed 2 bases, and the junction held 3 bases outside the gene matches. CDR3 loop: CASSMTGTYEQYF. DNA of the CDR3: TGCGCCAGCAGCATGACAGGGACCTACGAGCAGTACTTC.

The chain is built from TRBV27 and TRBJ2-1; 13 bases agree with TRBD2. V was pared by 7 bases and J by 7 bases, with 4 bases of the junction left unmatched. Germline-derived CDR1 and CDR2 are MNHEY and SMNVEV (reference sequence). The CDR3 has 14 residues. The CDR3 spells CASTRTSGSNEQFF. The CDR3 bases are TGTGCCAGCACGCGGACTAGCGGGAGTAATGAGCAGTTCTTC.

This chain's CDR3 is CASSSLQGWGNYGYTF. CDR3 DNA sequence: TGTGCCAGCAGCTCCCTACAGGGCTGGGGCAACTATGGCTACACCTTC. The chain has TRBV11-2 and TRBJ1-2; possible D gene TRBD1, 6 bases. Germline CDR1 is SGHAT and CDR2 is FQNNGV. The V end was cut by 4 bases, the J end by 2 bases, with 17 bases between. The CDR3 covers 16 residues.

The chain links TRBV15 to TRBJ2-3; D is unclear. Trimming cost V 8 bases and J 6 bases, with 9 bases left between them. This CDR3 spans 11 amino acids. Germline loops: CDR1 LNHNV, CDR2 YYDKDF (reference sequence). CDR3 residues: CATGRTDTQYF. CDR3 DNA: TGTGCCACCGGAAGGACGGATACGCAGTATTTT. The full variable domain, with the rest looked up from reference TRBV15 and TRBJ2-3, is DAMVIQNPRYQVTQFGKPVTLSCSQTLNHNVMYWYQQKSSQAPKLLFHYYDKDFNNEADTPDNFQSRRPNTSFCFLDIRSPGLGDTAMYLCATGRTDTQYFGPGTRLTVL.

This clone was seen once. J is TRBJ1-2 and V is TRBV25-1; D unclear. Germline CDR1 reads MGHDK; CDR2 reads SYGVNS. The CDR3 has 12 residues. V was clipped by 6 bases and J by 3 bases, with 8 bases between them. This CDR3 reads CASSTSHYGYTF. The CDR3 bases are TGTGCCAGCAGCACTTCCCACTATGGCTACACCTTC.

The rearrangement uses TRBV6-5 and TRBJ2-5; D possibly corresponds to TRBD2 (5 bases). Between the trimmed V and J ends, which lost 7 bases and 1 base, there was a span of 10 bases. Germline V CDR1 and CDR2: MNHEY, SVGAGI. The CDR3 totals 13 residues. The CDR3 bases are TGTGCCAGCATGACTAACGCCCAAGAGACCCAGTACTTC. This encodes CASMTNAQETQYF.

This clone was recorded only once. The CDR3 DNA reads as TGTGCCAGCAGCAAAGATGGAGCACGAAGCCCAGATACGCAGTATTTT. It codes for CASSKDGARSPDTQYF. The chain carries TRBV21-1 and TRBJ2-3; TRBD2 is the table's D call, not checked against the DNA. TRBV21-1 is shown as a pseudogene. This CDR3 comprises 16 residues.

This chain connects TRBV13 to TRBJ2-7; D call uncertain. Germline V gene sequence: CDR1 PRHDT, CDR2 FYEKMQ (reference sequence). The CDR3 is 14 residues long. V was pared by 10 bases and J by 2 bases, with 18 bases between. This CDR3 is CATRRNDQAYEQYF. The DNA of the CDR3 is TGTGCCACGCGTCGGAATGACCAGGCCTACGAGCAGTACTTC.

V usage is TRBV11-2 and J usage is TRBJ1-1; TRBD1 aligns across 8 bases. Germline CDR1 reads SGHAT; CDR2 reads FQNNGV. V lost 1 base and J lost 4; bases outside the gene matches: 5. This CDR3 comprises 15 residues. The CDR3 DNA sequence: TGTGCCAGCAGCTTAGGGTACACAGGGGGCACTGAAGCTTTCTTT. This gives the protein CASSLGYTGGTEAFF. Together with reference TRBV11-2 and TRBJ1-1, the CDR3 gives the full variable domain: EAGVAQSPRYKIIEKRQSVAFWCNPISGHATLYWYQQILGQGPKLLIQFQNNGVVDDSQLPKDRFSAERLKGVDSTLKIQPAKLEDSAVYLCASSLGYTGGTEAFFGQGTRLTVV.

Of note for this clone: Likely a read error: the CDR3 ends without its conserved phenylalanine or tryptophan. No DNA is shown, since the ends of the CDR3 on it are uncertain; the CDR3 is the one TCRdb lists. The CDR3 here is CASSPVTTGP. The chain recombines TRBV18 with TRBJ2-3; the DNA was not compared with TRBD1, the D call given in the table. Germline V gives CDR1 KGHSH, CDR2 LQKENI. The CDR3 extends over 10 residues, inclusive of both ends.

The chain has TRBV7-3 and TRBJ2-5; D is uncertain. Trimming cost V 2 bases and J 1 base, with 11 bases left between them. Germline V gives CDR1 SGHTA, CDR2 FQGTGA. The CDR3 covers 15 residues. The CDR3 loop is CASSLLTATQETQYF. Here the CDR3 DNA reads TGTGCCAGCAGCTTACTTACCGCGACCCAAGAGACCCAGTACTTC.

The chain recombines TRBV29-1 with TRBJ2-7; D unclear. V was clipped by 4 bases and J by 3 bases, with 7 bases between them. The CDR3 totals 11 residues. Germline CDR1 and CDR2: SQVTM and ANQGSEA. Written as DNA, the CDR3 is TGCAGCGTTGGGACGGACTACGAGCAGTACTTC. Its protein product is CSVGTDYEQYF.